Presented here are 2 T cell receptor beta chains from one specimen sequenced in a study of CD8+ T cells in alopecia areata. It was cDNA, reverse transcribed from extracted RNA, that served as the sequencing template. Assay used: immunoSEQ multiplex PCR; TCRdb lists only in-frame clones, some missing. The sample gives roughly 130,000 clones, approximately 58% of which show up once; 3.5% to 5.5% is in the top ten. The sample consisted of CD4+ T cells sorted from blood, taken at week 0. The source of these receptors is a human donor with alopecia areata.

The V call is TRBV4-1, the J call TRBJ1-6; TRBD1 aligns across 12 bases. There are 16 residues in the CDR3. Trimming took 0 bases from V and 9 from J; bases not matched to a gene: 3. Per germline, CDR1 MGHRA and CDR2 YSYEKL. CDR3 nucleotide sequence: TGCGCCAGCAGCCAAGACGGGACAGGGGGCGGTTCACCCCTCCACTTT. Amino acid sequence: CASSQDGTGGGSPLHF.

The chain is built from TRBV25-1 and TRBJ1-1; D remains unclear. CDR3 length: 14 residues. V was cut by 4 bases and J by 4 bases, with 13 bases left in between. CDR1 MGHDK and CDR2 SYGVNS come from the germline V gene. The CDR3 bases are TGTGCCAGCAGTGCATACGGAGGCGGCACTGAAGCTTTCTTT. Amino acids: CASSAYGGGTEAFF.